Below, one T cell receptor beta chain is given with its context. As yet, its antigen is unknown. CDR1 and CDR2 from the germline V gene are SQVTM and ANQGSEA. The V gene end was trimmed by 5 bases and the J gene end by 1 base; junction bases not matched to a gene: 13. This CDR3 region has 16 residues. The sample originates from a study of CD8+ T cells in alopecia areata. Treatment of the sample: oral pan-JAK inhibitor, 5-10 mg twice daily. Study-level findings and limits: Affected scalp, especially in alopecia totalis/universalis, had a higher clonality than normal scalp did.

Sequencing templates came from extracted RNA that was reverse transcribed into cDNA. Method: immunoSEQ multiplex PCR; TCRdb's copy keeps in-frame clones and lacks some. Of 150,000 to 200,000 clones listed, around three fifths are singletons. The chain carries TRBV29-1 and TRBJ2-7; 8 bases map to TRBD2. The sequence was collected from a human donor with alopecia areata. The sequencing used CD4+ T cells sorted from blood, collected at week 24, from a patient treated with tofacitinib. Here the CDR3 DNA reads TGCAGCGTTTCCCCACTTATGGCGGGGGGATCCTACGAGCAGTACTTC. Protein sequence: CSVSPLMAGGSYEQYF.